Listed below are T cell receptor beta chains from one sample, sequenced in a study of TIL therapy for anti-PD-1-resistant metastatic lung cancer. The table came from immunoSEQ multiplex PCR; TCRdb's copy has only in-frame clones and leaves some out. The table has under 70,000 clones, around 67% seen once. This specimen consisted of blood, obtained at baseline. These receptors were taken from a person aged 25 to 85 with non-small cell lung cancer. The CDR3 runs from the conserved cysteine through the conserved F or W. The D gene is left open where the match is weak. A clone size is listed for some rows: how often the clone was seen (once, few, many), or a class if it is expanded.

>.|.|TRBV5-1|TRBJ2-2
CASSDQNWNTGELFF
TGCGCCAGCAGCGACCAAAACTGGAACACCGGGGAGCTGTTTTTT
>.|.|TRBV11-3|TRBJ2-1
CASSPLGQINNEQFF
TGTGCCAGCAGCCCGTTAGGACAGATCAACAATGAGCAGTTCTTC
>.|.|TRBV5-1|TRBJ2-5
CASSTGTPQETQYF
TGCGCCAGCAGCACCGGGACGCCACAAGAGACCCAGTACTTC
>.|.|TRBV7-9|TRBJ1-5
CASSFDSWNQPQHF
TGTGCCAGCAGCTTCGACAGCTGGAATCAGCCCCAGCATTTT
>.|few|TRBV4-3|TRBJ2-1
CASSQVWGGQNNEQFF
TGCGCCAGCAGCCAAGTCTGGGGGGGACAAAACAATGAGCAGTTCTTC
>TRBD1|.|TRBV15|TRBJ2-2
CATSTRFGQVDVGELFF
TGTGCCACCAGCACCCGTTTCGGACAGGTCGACGTCGGGGAGCTGTTTTTT
>.|.|TRBV27|TRBJ2-3
CASSFMGVLTDTQYF
TGTGCCAGCAGTTTTATGGGGGTTTTGACAGATACGCAGTATTTT
>.|.|TRBV6-1|TRBJ2-5
CASILGGGSETQYF
TGTGCCAGCATTTTAGGCGGGGGCTCTGAGACCCAGTACTTC
>TRBD1|.|TRBV6-6|TRBJ2-2
CASSWGQPNTGELFF
TGTGCCAGCAGTTGGGGACAGCCGAACACCGGGGAGCTGTTTTTT
>TRBD2|.|TRBV29-1|TRBJ2-1
CSVASSSGSPTVF
TGCAGCGTTGCTTCGTCTAGCGGGAGCCCTACGGTCTTC
>TRBD1|.|TRBV28|TRBJ1-4
CASSFGQGNEKLFF
TGTGCCAGCAGTTTCGGACAGGGAAATGAAAAACTGTTTTTT
>.|.|TRBV19|TRBJ1-1
CASSIIYRQRTEAFF
TGTGCCAGTAGTATTATTTATCGACAGAGGACTGAAGCTTTCTTT
>.|.|TRBV7-2|TRBJ2-7
CASSLALSPGEQYF
TGTGCCAGCAGCTTAGCGTTGTCTCCGGGCGAGCAGTACTTC